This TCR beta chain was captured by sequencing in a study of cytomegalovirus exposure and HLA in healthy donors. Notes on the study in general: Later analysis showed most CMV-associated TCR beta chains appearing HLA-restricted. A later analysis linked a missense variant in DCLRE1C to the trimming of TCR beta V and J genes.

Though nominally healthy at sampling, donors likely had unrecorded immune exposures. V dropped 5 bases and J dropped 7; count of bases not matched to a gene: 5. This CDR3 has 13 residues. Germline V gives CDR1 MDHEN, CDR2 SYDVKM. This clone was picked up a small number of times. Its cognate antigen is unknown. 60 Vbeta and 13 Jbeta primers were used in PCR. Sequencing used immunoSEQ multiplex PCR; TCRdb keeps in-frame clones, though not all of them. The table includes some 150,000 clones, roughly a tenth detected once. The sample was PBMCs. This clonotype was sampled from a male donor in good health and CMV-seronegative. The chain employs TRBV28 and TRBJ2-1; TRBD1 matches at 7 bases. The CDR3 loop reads CASSPHRGNEQFF. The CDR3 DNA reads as TGTGCCAGCAGTCCTCACAGGGGAAATGAGCAGTTCTTC.